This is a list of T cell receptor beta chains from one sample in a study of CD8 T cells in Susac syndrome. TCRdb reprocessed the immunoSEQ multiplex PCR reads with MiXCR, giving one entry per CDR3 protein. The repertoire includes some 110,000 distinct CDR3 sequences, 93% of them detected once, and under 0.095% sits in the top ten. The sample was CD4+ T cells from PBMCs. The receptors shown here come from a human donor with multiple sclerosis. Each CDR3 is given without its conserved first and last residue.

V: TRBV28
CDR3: ASSTASDSWDSPLH

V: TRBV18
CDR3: ASSPETEAF

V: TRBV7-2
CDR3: ASSLLGGQDMNTEAF

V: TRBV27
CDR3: ASSSPWAGGNNEQF

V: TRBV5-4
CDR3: ASSSIQGRDGYT

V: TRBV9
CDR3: ASRPSGGAEDEQY

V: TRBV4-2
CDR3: ASSGRQASSYNSPLH

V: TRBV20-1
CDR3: SATQDLANTGELF

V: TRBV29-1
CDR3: SLRQGSFVDTQY

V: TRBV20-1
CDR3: SARDPPETQY

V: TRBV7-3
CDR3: ASSSTGTVETQY

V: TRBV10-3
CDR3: AISGQGDGYT

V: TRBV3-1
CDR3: ASSGTQEHTDTQY

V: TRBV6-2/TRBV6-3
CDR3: ASSTRTSGGEAQY

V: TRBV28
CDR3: ASTPSGGGYEQY

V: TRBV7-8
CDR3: ASSLDPGYRLFEQY

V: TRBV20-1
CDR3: SAERGSSYNEQF

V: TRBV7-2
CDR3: ASSFRQGAFSPLH

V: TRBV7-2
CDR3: ASSSGLINYGYT

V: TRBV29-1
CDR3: SARPLAASTDTQY

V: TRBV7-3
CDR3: ASSPSRAGETQY

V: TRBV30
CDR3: AWSEQGYEQY

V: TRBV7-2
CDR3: ASSLVASGGQETQY

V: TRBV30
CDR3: AWRYQGTTGSYNSPLH

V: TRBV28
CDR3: ATRTGGYEQY

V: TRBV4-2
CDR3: ASSQDLGTGLHSF

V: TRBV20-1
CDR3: SARSGTKYQETQY

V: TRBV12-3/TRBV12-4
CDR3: ASTSSPGGAYEQY

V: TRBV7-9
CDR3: ASSLGMGINQPQH

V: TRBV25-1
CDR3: ASSGFRDSNQPQH

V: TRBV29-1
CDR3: SVTRDRGAEQY

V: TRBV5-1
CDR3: ASSFDRSYEQY

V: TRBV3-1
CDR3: ASSQGAGGEKLF

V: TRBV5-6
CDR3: ASTTYGETQY

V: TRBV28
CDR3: ASSLAGRPYEQY

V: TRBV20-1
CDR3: SARDRVAGDEAF

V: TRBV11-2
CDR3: ASSPTPLMNTEAF

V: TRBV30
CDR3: AWSIRATGELF

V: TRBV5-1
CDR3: ASSGTSGSYEQY

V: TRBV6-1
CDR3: ASREPGQGAKGYT

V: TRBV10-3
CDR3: AISDEDRGPTGELF

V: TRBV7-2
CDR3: ASSLDAGSYEQY

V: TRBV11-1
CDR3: ASGFSYTEAF

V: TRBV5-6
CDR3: ASSPGQDEQY

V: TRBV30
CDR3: AWSVQGNEQY

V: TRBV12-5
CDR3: ASGSYSSYNEQF

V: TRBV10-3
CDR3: AISVTSGDTGELF

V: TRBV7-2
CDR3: ASSLGPNYEQY

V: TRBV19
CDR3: ASSIIGISEAF

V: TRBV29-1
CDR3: SVGRDGNQPQH

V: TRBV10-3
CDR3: AISVGTSAETQY